Below, 24 T cell receptor beta chains from the same sample are listed, as sequenced in a study of chemoradiotherapy in HPV16-positive cancers. Assay used: immunoSEQ multiplex PCR; TCRdb lists only in-frame clones, some missing. Found here are some 24,000 clones, around 94% of them singletons; the top ten hold over 2.5%. Sample collection occurred from a patient who underwent chemoradiotherapy. The receptors originated from a human donor with HPV-associated anogenital cancer.

This clone came up once. The chain carries TRBV9 and TRBJ2-3, with 9 positions matching TRBD1. This CDR3 has 16 residues. CDR1 and CDR2 (germline): SGDLS, YYNGEE. After removal of 2 bases from V and 4 bases from J, the junction contained 8 bases not matched to a gene. CDR3 sequence: CASSVGDRVYSDTQYF. In DNA, the CDR3 is TGTGCCAGCAGCGTCGGGGACAGGGTCTACTCAGATACGCAGTATTTT. Combining the CDR3 with reference TRBV9 and TRBJ2-3 gives the whole variable domain DSGVTQTPKHLITATGQRVTLRCSPRSGDLSVYWYQQSLDQGLQFLIQYYNGEERAKGNILERFSAQQFPDLHSELNLSSLELGDSALYFCASSVGDRVYSDTQYFGPGTRLTVL.

The genes are TRBV28 and TRBJ1-2, with no clear D. V lost 8 bases to trimming and J lost 2 bases, with 9 bases between them. The CDR3 loop spans 12 amino acids. CDR1 and CDR2 (germline): MDHEN, SYDVKM. The CDR3 sequence: CASFGPNYGYTF. Written as DNA, the CDR3 is TGTGCCAGCTTTGGACCGAACTATGGCTACACCTTC.

The chain joins TRBV19 to TRBJ2-3, with D unclear. The V end lost 3 bases, the J end lost 3 bases, and 7 bases lay between the germline ends. CDR3 size: 13 residues. Looked up from germline, CDR1 is LNHDA and CDR2 is SQIVND (reference sequence). DNA for the CDR3: TGTGCCAGTAGTATCCCTGGGACAGATACGCAGTATTTT. Residues: CASSIPGTDTQYF.

The chain combines TRBV7-9 with TRBJ1-2; perhaps TRBD1 as D (6 bases). The ends were cut back, 5 bases at V and 0 bases at J, with 10 bases in the middle. The CDR3 loop spans 14 amino acids. Germline V gives CDR1 SEHNR, CDR2 FQNEAQ (reference sequence). Here the CDR3 reads CASSPQGSNYGYTF. In DNA, the CDR3 is TGTGCCAGCAGCCCACAGGGTTCTAACTATGGCTACACCTTC.

This clone occurred once. V and J are TRBV5-1 and TRBJ1-1; 7 positions match TRBD1. Per the germline V gene, CDR1 is SGHRS and CDR2 is YFSETQ. J lost 3 bases, V lost 4 bases, and 6 bases had no gene match. This CDR3 contains 14 residues. The CDR3 bases are TGCGCCAGCAGCCCTGACAGGGAGGACACTGAAGCTTTCTTT. Translation: CASSPDREDTEAFF.

The table lists this clone with a count of one. The chain joins TRBV6-1 to TRBJ1-1; tentatively, D is TRBD1 (6 bases). V lost 8 bases and J 1 base, leaving 11 bases between the germline ends. Germline assignment: CDR1 MNHNS and CDR2 SASEGT. The CDR3 loop spans 13 amino acids. The CDR3 DNA reads TGTGCCAGCCATTGGGGGGCGAACACTGAAGCTTTCTTT. It encodes CASHWGANTEAFF.

This clone occurred a few times. The chain links TRBV2 to TRBJ1-1; D is ambiguous. V was clipped by 7 bases and J by 1 base, with 10 bases between them. CDR3 length: 13 residues. Germline V gene data show CDR1 as SNHLY and CDR2 as FYNNEI. CDR3 sequence (DNA): TGTGCCAGCATTGACGGAGAGAACACTGAAGCTTTCTTT. This translates into CASIDGENTEAFF.

The chain links TRBV4-1 to TRBJ1-1, with unresolved D. Between the trimmed V and J ends, which lost 0 bases and 5 bases, there was a span of 4 bases. The CDR3 is 12 amino acids. Germline CDR1 is MGHRA and CDR2 is YSYEKL. This CDR3 reads CASSQDFTEAFF. The CDR3 nucleotides read TGCGCCAGCAGCCAAGATTTTACTGAAGCTTTCTTT.

The chain joins TRBV5-1 to TRBJ1-1; TRBD1 matches 7 bases. The CDR3 consists of 14 residues. V shed 0 bases, J shed 5 bases, and the junction held 4 bases outside the gene matches. Per germline, CDR1 SGHRS and CDR2 YFSETQ. The CDR3 sequence: CASSLARGVTEAFF. The DNA for the CDR3 is TGCGCCAGCAGCTTGGCCAGGGGGGTAACTGAAGCTTTCTTT.

This sequence joins TRBV30 and TRBJ2-7; TRBD1 agrees at 11 bases. This CDR3 comprises 14 residues. Germline loops: CDR1 GTSNPN, CDR2 SVGIG (reference sequence). The ends lost 4 bases at V and 3 bases at J; junction bases unmatched: 5. CDR3 coding DNA: TGTGCCTGGAAATTGGGGACAGGGGGCTACGAGCAGTACTTC. Translated, it gives CAWKLGTGGYEQYF.

The gene calls are TRBV18 and TRBJ2-7; the match to TRBD1 covers 10 bases. This CDR3 has 14 amino acids. J lost 5 bases, V lost 4 bases, and 5 bases had no gene match. Germline values: CDR1 KGHSH, CDR2 LQKENI. In nucleotides, the CDR3 is TGTGCCAGCTCACAAAGCGACAGGGGGCACGAGCAGTACTTC. Translation gives CASSQSDRGHEQYF. Filled out from reference TRBV18 and TRBJ2-7, the complete variable domain reads NAGVMQNPRHLVRRRGQEARLRCSPMKGHSHVYWYRQLPEEGLKFMVYLQKENIIDESGMPKERFSAEFPKEGPSILRIQQVVRGDSAAYFCASSQSDRGHEQYFGPGTRLTVT.

The gene calls are TRBV5-1 and TRBJ1-6, with TRBD1 matching 7 bases. CDR1 is SGHRS and CDR2 is YFSETQ in the germline V gene. This CDR3 region has 18 residues. V lost 0 bases to trimming and J lost 10 bases; unmatched junction nucleotides: 16. CDR3: CASSLGPLTGHSTSPLHF. The CDR3 nucleotides read TGCGCCAGCAGCTTGGGGCCCTTGACAGGGCATTCTACATCACCCCTCCACTTT.

The chain has TRBV6-6 and TRBJ2-7; D gene unclear. Germline lookup yields CDR1 MNHNY and CDR2 SVGAGI (reference sequence). The CDR3 is 12 amino acids. Deletions cut 5 bases from V and 6 bases from J, with 11 bases between. The CDR3 region has the DNA TGTGCCAGCAGTGACGGTACACGCGAGCAGTACTTC. Its protein product is CASSDGTREQYF.

This chain uses TRBV6-1 with TRBJ1-3; D remains unclear. Germline V gene data show CDR1 as MNHNS and CDR2 as SASEGT. The CDR3 is 13 residues long. V shed 3 bases and J shed 4 bases, with 7 bases lying between them. As DNA, the CDR3 is TGTGCCAGCAGTGAGGGAGGGGGAAACACCATATATTTT. The encoded protein is CASSEGGGNTIYF.

This clone came up a few times. The chain joins TRBV4-3 to TRBJ2-2; D call uncertain. The CDR3 is 14 amino acids. Trimming shortened V by 0 bases and J by 1 base, and 3 bases separated the two germline ends. CDR1 LGHNA and CDR2 YSLEER come from the germline V gene. The DNA for the CDR3 is TGCGCCAGCAGCCAAGATATGAACACCGGGGAGCTGTTTTTT. Translation gives CASSQDMNTGELFF.

This chain joins TRBV6-6 and TRBJ1-4, with D perhaps matching TRBD1 (5 bases). V was clipped by 2 bases and J by 7 bases, with 11 bases between them. The V gene's germline CDR1 is MNHNY and CDR2 SVGAGI (reference sequence). The CDR3 sequence is 14 residues long. As DNA, the CDR3 is TGTGCCAGCAGTTACGGGGGGACCGGTGAAAAACTGTTTTTT. Its protein product is CASSYGGTGEKLFF.

The CDR3 coding sequence is TGCGCCAGCAGCCTAGGGACTAGCGGGAGCAATCTTCCGGAGACCCAGTACTTC. Translating it yields CASSLGTSGSNLPETQYF. V gene TRBV5-1 combines with J gene TRBJ2-5, with 14 bases lining up with TRBD2. Germline CDR1 is SGHRS and CDR2 is YFSETQ. The CDR3 covers 18 residues. The J segment lost 5 bases and the V segment lost 4 bases, leaving 13 bases of the junction unmatched.

The genes are TRBV9 and TRBJ2-1, with TRBD2 matching 8 bases. This CDR3 is 15 amino acids long. Per the germline V gene, CDR1 is SGDLS and CDR2 is YYNGEE. J lost 4 bases, V lost 4 bases, and 7 bases had no gene match. This chain's CDR3 is CASSSSGGIYNEQFF. DNA of the CDR3: TGTGCCAGCAGCTCGAGCGGGGGCATATACAATGAGCAGTTCTTC.

The chain joins TRBV5-1 to TRBJ1-1; a possible D gene is TRBD1 (6 bases). V was trimmed by 0 bases and J by 6 bases, leaving 12 bases between them. Germline lookup yields CDR1 SGHRS and CDR2 YFSETQ. CDR3 length: 14 amino acids. CDR3: CASSLGSRGAEAFF. DNA for the CDR3: TGCGCCAGCAGCTTGGGGTCCAGGGGAGCTGAAGCTTTCTTT.

This chain connects TRBV28 to TRBJ2-7; 9 bases align to TRBD2. The CDR3 spans 13 residues. CDR1 is MDHEN, CDR2 SYDVKM, per germline. The V segment lost 8 bases and the J segment 3 bases; nucleotides outside the gene matches: 5. The CDR3: CASASGVHYEQYF. CDR3 sequence (DNA): TGTGCCAGCGCTAGCGGGGTTCACTACGAGCAGTACTTC.

CDR3 sequence reads: CSVGGDTEAFF. CDR3 DNA: TGCAGCGTTGGTGGGGATACTGAAGCTTTCTTT. The J gene is TRBJ1-1, the V gene TRBV29-1; D ambiguous. V was shortened by 4 bases and J by 5 bases, with 8 bases between the two germline ends. Germline V lookup: CDR1 SQVTM, CDR2 ANQGSEA. There are 11 residues in the CDR3.

This clone was detected only once. V gene TRBV5-6 combines with J gene TRBJ1-6; D gene uncertain. The CDR3 runs to 14 residues. Deletions cut 2 bases from V and 9 bases from J, with 12 bases between. Germline lookup yields CDR1 SGHDT and CDR2 YYEEEE. In nucleotides, the CDR3 is TGTGCCAGCAGCTTTGGGCGAAGGGCTTCACCCCTCCACTTT. This gives the protein CASSFGRRASPLHF.

The chain carries TRBV7-2 and TRBJ2-3; 9 bases line up with TRBD2. The CDR3 is 14 amino acids. In germline, CDR1 is SGHTA, CDR2 FQGNSA. Trimming cost V 3 bases and J 5 bases; bases outside gene matches: 3. The CDR3 loop reads CASSLGGGGDTQYF. The DNA of the CDR3 is TGTGCCAGCAGCTTGGGCGGGGGGGGAGATACGCAGTATTTT.

The chain recombines TRBV9 with TRBJ2-7, with TRBD2 identical over 8 bases. J lost 5 bases, V lost 2 bases, and 6 bases had no gene match. The CDR3 spans 14 residues. Germline loops: CDR1 SGDLS, CDR2 YYNGEE. The CDR3 here is CASSVTSGSDEQYF. CDR3 in DNA: TGTGCCAGCAGCGTTACTAGCGGATCCGACGAGCAGTACTTC.